These 19 T cell receptor beta chains were all obtained from the same sample, sequenced in a study of T cell repertoires in cytomegalovirus infection. MiXCR, run by TCRdb on the reads, gives a single entry per CDR3 protein. The data hold approximately 730,000 distinct CDR3 sequences, with almost 30% observed a single time. Antigen specificity for these receptors is unknown. This specimen consisted of cultured CD8+ T cells from PBMCs, obtained from culture after CMV antigen stimulation. The source is a human donor in good health (CMV status not recorded). Some clones in this sample may be carry-over from other donors' samples.

This clonotype was detected a few times. This sequence joins TRBV7-8 and TRBJ1-2; 7 nucleotides agree with TRBD1. This CDR3 spans 14 amino acids. V lost 5 bases, J lost 5 bases, and 8 bases stayed unmatched. Germline values: CDR1 SGHVS, CDR2 FQNEAQ. The CDR3 region has the DNA TGTGCCAGCAGCATTAGCCCAGGGGGGTATGGCTACACCTTC. Protein sequence: CASSISPGGYGYTF.

This clonotype has a count of ten or more. The chain links TRBV7-8 to TRBJ1-6, with a tentative D call TRBD1 (5 bases). The CDR3 length is 15 residues. V dropped 1 base and J dropped 9 bases, with 13 bases sitting between them. The germline gives CDR1 SGHVS, CDR2 FQNEAQ. The DNA for the CDR3 is TGTGCCAGCAGCTTAGGGCTGGGTGGGGGTTCACCCCTCCACTTT. Its protein product is CASSLGLGGGSPLHF.

The chain is built from TRBV18 and TRBJ2-1; D unclear. In germline, CDR1 is KGHSH, CDR2 LQKENI. Trimming shortened V by 3 bases and J by 6 bases, and 12 bases separated the two germline ends. This CDR3 has 14 amino acids. CDR3 sequence: CASSPGTVSNEQFF. The CDR3 DNA follows: TGTGCCAGCTCACCGGGAACAGTTTCCAATGAGCAGTTCTTC. The variable domain in full, with the rest retrieved from reference TRBV18 and TRBJ2-1, is NAGVMQNPRHLVRRRGQEARLRCSPMKGHSHVYWYRQLPEEGLKFMVYLQKENIIDESGMPKERFSAEFPKEGPSILRIQQVVRGDSAAYFCASSPGTVSNEQFFGPGTRLTVL.

The chain carries TRBV19 and TRBJ1-5; D gene ambiguous. The V end lost 0 bases, the J end lost 2 bases, and 8 bases lay between the germline ends. The CDR3 has 15 amino acids. Germline values: CDR1 LNHDA, CDR2 SQIVND (reference sequence). The CDR3 DNA reads as TGTGCCAGTAGTATAGAAACACTGGGCAATCAGCCCCAGCATTTT. Translating it yields CASSIETLGNQPQHF.

This chain's CDR3 is CASSPYARGGTGELFF. CDR3 in DNA: TGTGCCAGCAGTCCCTACGCCAGGGGAGGCACCGGGGAGCTGTTTTTT. The chain combines TRBV27 with TRBJ2-2; possibly TRBD1 or TRBD2 for D (6 bases each). This CDR3 is built from 16 residues. Looked up from germline, CDR1 is MNHEY and CDR2 is SMNVEV (reference sequence). V lost 5 bases and J lost 4, with 17 bases in between.

This chain joins TRBV6-1 and TRBJ2-5, with D perhaps TRBD1 or TRBD2 (5 bases each). The V end was cut by 1 base, the J end by 10 bases, with 16 bases between. There are 14 residues in the CDR3. The germline CDR1 and CDR2 sequences are MNHNS and SASEGT. CDR3 sequence reads: CASSEGDAPSGQYF. CDR3 in DNA: TGTGCCAGCAGTGAAGGGGACGCCCCGAGCGGCCAGTACTTC.

The rearrangement joins TRBV11-2 to TRBJ2-7; D may be TRBD2 (6 bases). This CDR3 has 19 residues. CDR1 SGHAT and CDR2 FQNNGV come from the germline V gene. The V gene lost 3 bases and the J gene lost 3 bases, with 27 bases spanning the gap. CDR3 sequence reads: CASSFIRSPLWRDHYEQYV. CDR3 DNA: TGTGCCAGCAGCTTTATTCGGTCTCCCCTGTGGAGGGACCACTACGAGCAGTACGTC.

This clonotype was detected ten times or more. The CDR3 loop reads CASTPAGRNQPQHF. CDR3 nucleotides: TGTGCCAGCACACCCGCAGGGCGAAATCAGCCCCAGCATTTT. The V and J genes are TRBV12-3 or TRBV12-4 and TRBJ1-5, with D maybe TRBD1 (5 bases). The CDR3 covers 14 residues. V was clipped by 7 bases and J by 4 bases, with 14 bases between them.

This clonotype was picked up many times. The J gene is TRBJ1-4, the V gene TRBV15, with D maybe TRBD1 (5 bases). Germline V gene data show CDR1 as LNHNV and CDR2 as YYDKDF (reference sequence). Trimming stripped 1 base from V and 7 bases from J, with 16 bases between. The CDR3 has 16 residues. CDR3 DNA: TGTGCCACCAGCAGAGTGGGGGTGGGAATCGGTGAAAAACTGTTTTTT. As protein: CATSRVGVGIGEKLFF.

This clonotype was observed many times. The chain joins TRBV7-9 to TRBJ1-1, with TRBD1 as a possible D gene (6 bases). Germline lookup yields CDR1 SEHNR and CDR2 FQNEAQ (reference sequence). The CDR3 totals 16 residues. The V end lost 6 bases, the J end lost 1 base, and 18 bases lay between the germline ends. CDR3 in amino acids: CASRKGNREENTEAFF. Here the CDR3 DNA reads TGTGCCAGCAGAAAAGGGAACAGGGAGGAGAACACTGAAGCTTTCTTT. The variable domain in full, completed from reference TRBV7-9 and TRBJ1-1, reads DTGVSQNPRHKITKRGQNVTFRCDPISEHNRLYWYRQTLGQGPEFLTYFQNEAQLEKSRLLSDRFSAERPKGSFSTLEIQRTEQGDSAMYLCASRKGNREENTEAFFGQGTRLTVV.

In this sample, this clonotype turned up many times. The chain employs TRBV6-1 and TRBJ2-7; D gene ambiguous. Germline V gene lookup returns CDR1 MNHNS and CDR2 SASEGT. The CDR3 sequence is 10 residues long. V shed 5 bases and J shed 7 bases, with 6 bases lying between them. The CDR3 reads CASSKVEQYF. CDR3 sequence (DNA): TGTGCCAGCAGTAAAGTTGAGCAGTACTTC.

The chain couples TRBV20-1 to TRBJ1-5; D remains ambiguous. V lost 3 bases and J 3 bases, leaving 18 bases between the germline ends. In germline, CDR1 is DFQATT, CDR2 SNEGSKA (reference sequence). This CDR3 is built from 16 residues. CDR3 coding DNA: TGCAGTGCTAGGAGGCGAGCGGGTAGTTCCAATCAGCCCCAGCATTTT. Residues: CSARRRAGSSNQPQHF.

This clonotype showed up just a few times. The V call is TRBV10-3, the J call TRBJ2-3, with unresolved D. Looked up from germline, CDR1 is ENHRY and CDR2 is SYGVKD. The CDR3 length is 14 residues. V lost 0 bases, J lost 0 bases, and 4 bases lay in between. Here the CDR3 DNA reads TGTGCCATCAGTGAGTCCCCTAGCACAGATACGCAGTATTTT. Translated, it gives CAISESPSTDTQYF.

The V gene is TRBV6-5, the J gene TRBJ2-1; TRBD2 matches 9 bases. From germline, CDR1 is MNHEY and CDR2 SVGAGI. V lost 2 bases and J lost 4; bases outside the gene matches: 3. The CDR3 spans 15 residues. The DNA of the CDR3 is TGTGCCAGCAGTTACCTAGCGGGGAATTACAATGAGCAGTTCTTC. Translated: CASSYLAGNYNEQFF.

This chain links TRBV10-3 with TRBJ1-2, with a weak D call TRBD1 (6 bases). V lost 3 bases and J 0 bases, leaving 14 bases between the germline ends. CDR1 is ENHRY, CDR2 SYGVKD, per germline. This CDR3 is 16 amino acids long. In DNA form, the CDR3 reads TGTGCCATCAGTGATCGTAGGGACACGACTAACTATGGCTACACCTTC. Translation gives CAISDRRDTTNYGYTF.

This chain links TRBV2 with TRBJ1-5; the match to TRBD1 covers 8 bases. CDR3 size: 14 residues. Unmatched junction bases numbered 5, after V lost 3 bases and J lost 7 bases. Germline CDR1 reads SNHLY; CDR2 reads FYNNEI. CDR3: CASSEDRVWQPQHF. As DNA, the CDR3 is TGTGCCAGCAGTGAGGACAGGGTATGGCAGCCCCAGCATTTT.

The rearrangement links TRBV5-1 to TRBJ2-5, with 7 bases that match TRBD1. The CDR3 is 17 residues long. The V segment lost 2 bases and the J segment 2 bases; nucleotides outside the gene matches: 12. CDR1 and CDR2 (germline): SGHRS, YFSETQ. CDR3 nucleotides: TGCGCCAGCAGCTTACGGGGACAGCCAAATCTACAAGAGACCCAGTACTTC. This translates into CASSLRGQPNLQETQYF.

The chain uses TRBV19 and TRBJ2-5; 8 nucleotides align to TRBD1. Germline values: CDR1 LNHDA, CDR2 SQIVND (reference sequence). The CDR3 covers 12 residues. The junction had 2 bases not matched to a gene; V was cut back by 7 bases and J by 4 bases. As DNA, the CDR3 is TGTGCCAGTAAAACAGGGGGAGAGACCCAGTACTTC. It yields the protein CASKTGGETQYF.

A note on this clonotype: A read error may explain this, as a much larger clone is one base away. This chain uses TRBV6-5 with TRBJ2-7, with 7 positions matching TRBD1. The V gene's germline CDR1 is MNHEY and CDR2 SVGAGI. This CDR3 is 13 amino acids long. V lost 7 bases, J lost 0 bases, and 3 bases stayed unmatched. In DNA form, the CDR3 reads TGTGCCAGCACGGGACAGAGCTCCTACGAGCAGTACTTC. Translation gives CASTGQSSYEQYF.